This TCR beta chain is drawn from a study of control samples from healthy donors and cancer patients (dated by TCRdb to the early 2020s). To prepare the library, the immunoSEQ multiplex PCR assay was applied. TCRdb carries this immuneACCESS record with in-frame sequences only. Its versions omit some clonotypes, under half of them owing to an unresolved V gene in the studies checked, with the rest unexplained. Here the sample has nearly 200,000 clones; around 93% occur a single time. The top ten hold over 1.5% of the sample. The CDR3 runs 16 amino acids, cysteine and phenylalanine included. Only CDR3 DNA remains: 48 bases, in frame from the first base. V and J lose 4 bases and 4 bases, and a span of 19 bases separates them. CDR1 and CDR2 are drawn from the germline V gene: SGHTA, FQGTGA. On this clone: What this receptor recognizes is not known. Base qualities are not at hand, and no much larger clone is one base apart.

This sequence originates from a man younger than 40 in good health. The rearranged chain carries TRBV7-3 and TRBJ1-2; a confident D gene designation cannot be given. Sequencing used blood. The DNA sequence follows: TGTGCCAGCAGCTCCCGCGCAGGAGAAAGGGCCTATGGCTACACCTTC. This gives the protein CASSSRAGERAYGYTF.